This entry features one T cell receptor beta chain sequence. The CDR3 has 14 amino acids. Trimming left V 4 bases short and J 5 bases short, with 15 bases between. CDR1 SGHRS and CDR2 YFSETQ come from the germline V gene. Some clones are missing from TCRdb's copy, which holds only in-frame ones; the method was immunoSEQ multiplex PCR. The table records 25,000 to 30,000 clones, roughly four fifths of them present only once. These data originate in a study of OX40 agonist ivuxolimab in advanced cancers. Baseline, cycle 4 day 1, and cycle 7 day 1 were the blood sampling points. This TCR came from an adult with an advanced solid tumor such as melanoma, head and neck, liver or kidney cancer. This rearrangement joins TRBV5-1 to TRBJ2-5, with D possibly matching TRBD1 (8 bases). Sequences were derived from CD4+ or CD8+ T cells sorted from blood, sampled in a trial of the OX40 agonist ivuxolimab. CDR3 protein: CASSPSQGGETQYF. CDR3 DNA sequence: TGCGCCAGCAGCCCCTCACAGGGGGGGGAGACCCAGTACTTC.